This T cell receptor (beta chain) was profiled in a study of blood T cell repertoires in COVID-19. As for the study in general: From the United States, Italy and Spain came samples of acute and convalescent COVID-19.

As handled by the study authors: Nucleated cell counts were estimated from reference gene primer amplification. Repertoires were generated with immunoSEQ multiplex PCR, while TCRdb's copy carries only in-frame clones and drops some. V, J and clone size are taken as reported in that table, and D and trimming were inferred from the DNA itself. The sample lists hundreds of thousands of clones, 75% to 85% occurring once. Specimen: peripheral blood. This clonotype originated in a woman between 25 and 40 years old with COVID-19, enrolled during active disease.

The CDR3 DNA is TGTGCCAGCAGCTTGATGGGGCCTCAAAACATTCAGTACTTC. It encodes CASSLMGPQNIQYF. This chain links TRBV7-2 with TRBJ2-4; D possibly corresponds to TRBD1 (5 bases). The germline V and J ends were trimmed by 3 bases and 5 bases, with 11 bases remaining between them. The length of the CDR3 is 14 residues. Germline CDR1 SGHTA, CDR2 FQGNSA. The full variable domain, its missing parts supplied by reference TRBV7-2 and TRBJ2-4, is GAGVSQSPSNKVTEKGKDVELRCDPISGHTALYWYRQSLGQGLEFLIYFQGNSAPDKSGLPSDRFSAERTGGSVSTLTIQRTQQEDSAVYLCASSLMGPQNIQYFGAGTRLSVL.